This TCR beta chain was sequenced for a study of blood T cell repertoires in COVID-19. About the research overall: Samples came from the United States, Italy and Spain, spanning acute and convalescent COVID-19.

Looked up from germline, CDR1 is DFQATT and CDR2 is SNEGSKA (reference sequence). V was shortened by 6 bases and J by 1 base, with 6 bases between the two germline ends. This CDR3 contains 11 residues. Clones were sequenced by immunoSEQ multiplex PCR, and TCRdb holds only the in-frame ones, with some missing. The sample carries approximately 110,000 clones, under 80% recorded once. The source material was peripheral blood. The TCR originated in a woman in her sixties or seventies with acute or convalescent COVID-19. The rearrangement joins TRBV20-1 to TRBJ1-2; D is perhaps TRBD1 (5 bases). CDR3 amino acids: CSADSNYGYTF. As DNA, the CDR3 is TGCAGTGCCGACAGTAACTATGGCTACACCTTC.